This T cell receptor delta chain was recorded in a study of gamma delta lymphoproliferative disorders and STAT genes. Study background: The EuroClonality-NGS protocol was used to prepare delta libraries.

TCRdb re-processed the multiplex PCR reads using CATT. The sample lists around 710 delta-chain clones, 1.5% to 2% seen once, with under 80% in the top ten. In the case of this clone: A far larger clone differs by one base, so this is likely a read error. The same CDR3 arises from other DNA sequences in this sample as well.

The germline CDR1 and CDR2 sequences are TSWWSYY and QGS. The CDR3 runs to 21 residues. Genomic DNA from isolated PBMCs served as the sequencing template. This receptor was identified in a human donor in good health. The chain uses TRDV1 and TRDJ2; 12 nucleotides agree with TRDD3. The sample was blood. CDR3 bases: TGTGCTCTTGGGGAACCCCCCGTCCCCCTGGGGGATACGCCATTGACAGCACAACTTTTCTTT. Protein sequence: CALGEPPVPLGDTPLTAQLFF.